The clone carrying this T cell receptor (beta chain) was seen more than once but under ten times. Antigen specificity is unknown. TCR beta cDNA libraries had unique molecular identifiers. The source material, roughly 0.85 to 10 million T cells, gave rise to about 520,000 cDNA molecules. TCRdb reprocessed the PCR reads with MiXCR, giving one entry per CDR3 protein. The sample has hundreds of thousands of distinct CDR3 sequences, around 27% seen once. The data were obtained in a study of post-analysis software for immune sequencing data. Study results and caveats: A significant reduction in normalized Chao1 diversity was observed in multiple sclerosis patients versus controls.

The TCR comes from a girl aged 10-17 years with multiple sclerosis. Material: blood.

Here the CDR3 reads CASSKGTRDIQYF. CDR3 DNA sequence: TGTGCCAGCAGCAAGGGGACGAGGGACATTCAGTACTTC. The rearrangement joins TRBV21-1 to TRBJ2-4; the D segment call TRBD1 is taken from the table without a DNA check. TRBV21-1 represents a pseudogene. CDR3 length: 13 amino acids.